The clone carrying this T cell receptor (beta chain) was seen only a few times. The antigen remains undetermined. Trimming cost V 4 bases and J 2 bases, with 12 bases left between them. The CDR3 length is 14 residues. CDR1 and CDR2 (germline): SGHRS, YFSETQ. The sorted Tregs were CD4+CD25+CD127-/low cells. Semi-nested PCR with Nested Universal Primer A followed constant-region reverse priming of full-length variable regions. TCRdb called the 5' RACE reads again in MiXCR, with one record for every CDR3 protein. The sample carries around 44,000 distinct CDR3 sequences, under 25% recorded once. General observations from the study: Tumor Treg TCRs overlapped most with tumor naive CD4+ cells. The TCR gene usage of tumor memory CD4+ T cells clustered together with blood and lymph node memory CD4+ cells and with lymph node naive CD4+ cells.

Sequenced material: Tregs sorted from blood. The chain joins TRBV5-1 to TRBJ2-5; D perhaps matches TRBD1 (6 bases). This receptor was obtained from a female donor with breast cancer. The CDR3 loop reads CASSIPDRQETQYF. The CDR3 coding sequence is TGCGCCAGCAGCATCCCGGACAGACAAGAGACCCAGTACTTC.